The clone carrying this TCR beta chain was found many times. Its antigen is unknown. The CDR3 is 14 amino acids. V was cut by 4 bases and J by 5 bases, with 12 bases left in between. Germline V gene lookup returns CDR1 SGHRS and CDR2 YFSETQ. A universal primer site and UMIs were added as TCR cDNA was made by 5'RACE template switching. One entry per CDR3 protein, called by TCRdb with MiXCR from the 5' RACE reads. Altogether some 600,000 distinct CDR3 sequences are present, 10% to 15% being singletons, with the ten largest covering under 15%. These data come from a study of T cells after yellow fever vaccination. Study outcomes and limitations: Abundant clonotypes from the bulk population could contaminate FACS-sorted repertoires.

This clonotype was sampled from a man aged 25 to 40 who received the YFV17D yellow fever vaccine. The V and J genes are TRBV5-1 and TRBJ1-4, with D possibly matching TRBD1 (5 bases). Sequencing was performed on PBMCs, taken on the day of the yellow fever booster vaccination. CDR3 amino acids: CASSPAWGNEKLFF. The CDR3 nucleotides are TGCGCCAGCAGCCCCGCGTGGGGGAATGAAAAACTGTTTTTT. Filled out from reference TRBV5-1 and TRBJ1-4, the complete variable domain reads KAGVTQTPRYLIKTRGQQVTLSCSPISGHRSVSWYQQTPGQGLQFLFEYFSETQRNKGNFPGRFSGRQFSNSRSEMNVSTLELGDSALYLCASSPAWGNEKLFFGSGTQLSVL.